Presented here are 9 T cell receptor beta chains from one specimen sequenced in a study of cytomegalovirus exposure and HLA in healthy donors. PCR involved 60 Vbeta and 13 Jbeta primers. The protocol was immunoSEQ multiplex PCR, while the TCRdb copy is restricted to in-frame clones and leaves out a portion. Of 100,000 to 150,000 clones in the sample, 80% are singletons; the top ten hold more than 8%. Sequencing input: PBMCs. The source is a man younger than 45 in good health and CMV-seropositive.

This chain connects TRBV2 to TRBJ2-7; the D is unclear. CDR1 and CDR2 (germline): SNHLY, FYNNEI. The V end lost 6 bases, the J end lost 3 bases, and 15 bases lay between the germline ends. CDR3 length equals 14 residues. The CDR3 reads CASRTDMWFYEQYF. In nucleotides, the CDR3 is TGTGCCAGCAGAACCGACATGTGGTTCTACGAGCAGTACTTC.

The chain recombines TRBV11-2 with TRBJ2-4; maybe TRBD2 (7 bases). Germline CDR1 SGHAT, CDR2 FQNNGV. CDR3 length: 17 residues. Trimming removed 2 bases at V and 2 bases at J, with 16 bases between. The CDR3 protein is CASSLIGGAVTKNIQYF. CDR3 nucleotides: TGTGCCAGCAGCTTAATAGGGGGGGCGGTCACCAAAAACATTCAGTACTTC.

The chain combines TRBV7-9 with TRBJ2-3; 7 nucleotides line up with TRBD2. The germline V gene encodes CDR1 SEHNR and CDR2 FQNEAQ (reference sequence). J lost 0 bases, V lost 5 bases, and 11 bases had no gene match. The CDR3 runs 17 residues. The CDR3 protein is CASSPSPAGRSTDTQYF. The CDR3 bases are TGTGCCAGCAGCCCCTCGCCAGCGGGGCGTAGCACAGATACGCAGTATTTT. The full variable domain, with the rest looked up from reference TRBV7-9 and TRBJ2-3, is DTGVSQNPRHKITKRGQNVTFRCDPISEHNRLYWYRQTLGQGPEFLTYFQNEAQLEKSRLLSDRFSAERPKGSFSTLEIQRTEQGDSAMYLCASSPSPAGRSTDTQYFGPGTRLTVL.

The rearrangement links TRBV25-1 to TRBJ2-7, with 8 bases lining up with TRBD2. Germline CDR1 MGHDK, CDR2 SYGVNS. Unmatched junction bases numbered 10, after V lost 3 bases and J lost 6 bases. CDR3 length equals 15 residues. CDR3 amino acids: CASSDSGTRSFEQYF. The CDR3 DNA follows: TGTGCCAGCAGTGATAGTGGGACTAGGTCTTTCGAGCAGTACTTC.

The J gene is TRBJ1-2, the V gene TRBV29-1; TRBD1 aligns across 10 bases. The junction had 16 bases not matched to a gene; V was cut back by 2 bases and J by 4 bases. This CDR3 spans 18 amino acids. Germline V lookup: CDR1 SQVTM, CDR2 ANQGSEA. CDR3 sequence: CSVESLRTTGGRGYGYTF. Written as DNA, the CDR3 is TGCAGCGTTGAATCCCTACGTACGACAGGGGGCAGGGGCTATGGCTACACCTTC.

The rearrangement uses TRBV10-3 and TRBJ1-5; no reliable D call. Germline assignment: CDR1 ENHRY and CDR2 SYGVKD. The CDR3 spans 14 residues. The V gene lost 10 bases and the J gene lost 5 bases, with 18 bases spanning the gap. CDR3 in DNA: TGTGCCACCAGAACCCAGAATCAACATCAGCCCCAGCATTTT. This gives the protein CATRTQNQHQPQHF.

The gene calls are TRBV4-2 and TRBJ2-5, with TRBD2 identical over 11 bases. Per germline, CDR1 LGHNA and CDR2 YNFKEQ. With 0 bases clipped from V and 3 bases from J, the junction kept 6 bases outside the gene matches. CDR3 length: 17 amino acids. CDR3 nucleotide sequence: TGTGCCAGCAGCCAAGACCTAGCGGGGGGCGAGAAAGAGACCCAGTACTTC. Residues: CASSQDLAGGEKETQYF.

Here the CDR3 reads CASSEGGFRGKNTIYF. The CDR3, as DNA: TGTGCCAGCAGTGAAGGGGGATTCAGGGGAAAGAACACCATATATTTT. The chain has TRBV2 and TRBJ1-3; possibly TRBD1 for D (6 bases). V was shortened by 1 base and J by 7 bases, with 17 bases between the two germline ends. The CDR3 sequence is 16 residues long. Germline CDR1 is SNHLY and CDR2 is FYNNEI.

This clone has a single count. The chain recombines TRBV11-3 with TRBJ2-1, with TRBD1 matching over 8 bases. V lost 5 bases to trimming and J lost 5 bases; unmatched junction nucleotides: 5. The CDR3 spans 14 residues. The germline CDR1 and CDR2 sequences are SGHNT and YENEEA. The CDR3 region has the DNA TGTGCCAGCAGCAGGGGACAGGCAGACAATGAGCAGTTCTTC. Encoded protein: CASSRGQADNEQFF.